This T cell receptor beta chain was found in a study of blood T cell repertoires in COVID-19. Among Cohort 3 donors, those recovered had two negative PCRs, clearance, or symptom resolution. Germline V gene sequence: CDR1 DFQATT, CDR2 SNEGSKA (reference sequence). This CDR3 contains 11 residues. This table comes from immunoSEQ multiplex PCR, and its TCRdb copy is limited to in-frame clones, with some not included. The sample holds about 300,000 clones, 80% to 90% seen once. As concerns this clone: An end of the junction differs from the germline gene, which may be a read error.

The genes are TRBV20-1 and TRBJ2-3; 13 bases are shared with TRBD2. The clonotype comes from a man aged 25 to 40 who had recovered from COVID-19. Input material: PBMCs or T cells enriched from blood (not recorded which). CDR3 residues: CSAQTGTSGNF. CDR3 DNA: TGCAGTGCGCAAACCGGGACTAGCGGGAACTTT.